This T cell receptor (beta chain) comes out of a study of blood T cell repertoires in COVID-19. Here immunoSEQ multiplex PCR was the method, and the copy in TCRdb shows in-frame clones only, minus some. Here the sample spans some 130,000 clones, about 91% being singletons. This clone has only one observation. The CDR3 has 14 amino acids. V shed 3 bases, J shed 5 bases, and the junction held 3 bases outside the gene matches. Germline CDR1 SGHNT, CDR2 YYREEE (reference sequence). This receptor was identified in a man in his forties or fifties with acute or convalescent COVID-19. The chain has TRBV5-4 and TRBJ2-7, with 12 positions matching TRBD2. Material for sequencing was peripheral blood. The DNA of the CDR3 is TGTGCCAGCAGCTCACGGACTAGCGGGGACGAGCAGTACTTC. Translating gives CASSSRTSGDEQYF.